This TCR beta chain was captured in a study of blood T cell repertoires in COVID-19. Authors' processing steps: Reference gene primers were amplified, and this amplification served to estimate nucleated cell counts. This table comes from immunoSEQ multiplex PCR, and its TCRdb copy is limited to in-frame clones, with some not included. V, J and clone size reflect that table, while D and trimming were determined from the DNA. This sample yields approximately 190,000 clones, of which around 85% are seen a single time; 2.1% belongs to the top ten. Material: peripheral blood. This receptor was identified in a man aged 70-80 years with active or convalescent COVID-19.

The CDR3 DNA is TGTGCCAGCAGTCAGGACAGTTACATTCAGTACTTC. Translated, it gives CASSQDSYIQYF. This rearrangement joins TRBV6-2 or TRBV6-3 to TRBJ2-4, with a possible D match to TRBD1 (6 bases). The CDR3 loop spans 12 amino acids. In germline, CDR1 is MNHEY, CDR2 SVGEGT. V shed 5 bases and J shed 8 bases, with 10 bases lying between them.